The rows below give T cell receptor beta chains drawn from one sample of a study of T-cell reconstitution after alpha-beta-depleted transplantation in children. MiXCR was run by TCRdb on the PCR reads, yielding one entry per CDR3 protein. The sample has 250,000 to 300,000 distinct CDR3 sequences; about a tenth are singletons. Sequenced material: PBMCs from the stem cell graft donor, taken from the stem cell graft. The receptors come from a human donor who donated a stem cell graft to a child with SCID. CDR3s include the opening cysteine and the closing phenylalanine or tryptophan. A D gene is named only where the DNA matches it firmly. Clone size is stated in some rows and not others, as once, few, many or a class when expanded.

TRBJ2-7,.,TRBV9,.,CASSLTGTTYEQYF,TGTGCCAGCAGCTTAACCGGGACCACCTACGAGCAGTACTTC
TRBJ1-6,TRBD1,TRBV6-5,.,CASSYSGQGRSPLHF,TGTGCCAGCAGTTACTCGGGACAGGGGCGATCACCCCTCCACTTT
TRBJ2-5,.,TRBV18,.,CASSPEYQETQYF,TGTGCCAGCTCACCAGAGTACCAAGAGACCCAGTACTTC
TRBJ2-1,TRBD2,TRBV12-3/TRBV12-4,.,CASSLSAGGPNEQFF,TGTGCCAGCAGTCTCTCGGCGGGGGGGCCCAATGAGCAGTTCTTC
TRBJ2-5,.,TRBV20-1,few,CSARAGAQSGLETQYF,TGCAGTGCTAGAGCAGGGGCCCAATCGGGTTTGGAGACCCAGTACTTC
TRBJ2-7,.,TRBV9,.,CASSVREEPYEQYF,TGTGCCAGCAGCGTCCGAGAGGAACCCTACGAGCAGTACTTC
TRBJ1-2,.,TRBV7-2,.,CASSSTATGGYTF,TGTGCCAGCAGTTCAACCGCTACAGGCGGCTACACCTTC
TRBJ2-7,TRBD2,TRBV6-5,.,CASSYSPSGGGYEQYF,TGTGCCAGCAGTTACTCGCCAAGCGGGGGGGGATACGAGCAGTACTTC
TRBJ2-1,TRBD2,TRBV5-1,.,CASSLGGGGEEQFF,TGCGCCAGCAGCTTAGGCGGGGGGGGGGAGGAGCAGTTCTTC
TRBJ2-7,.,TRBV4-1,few,CASSQRDISYEQYF,TGCGCCAGCAGCCAGAGGGACATCTCCTACGAGCAGTACTTC
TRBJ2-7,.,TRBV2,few,CASSEAYAPGYF,TGTGCCAGCAGTGAAGCCTATGCCCCGGGGTACTTC
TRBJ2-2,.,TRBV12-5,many,CARSGGELFF,TGTGCTAGATCGGGGGGGGAGCTGTTTTTT
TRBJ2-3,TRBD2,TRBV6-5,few,CASSSPGLAGKRGTQYF,TGTGCCAGCAGTTCACCGGGACTAGCGGGGAAACGGGGTACGCAGTATTTT
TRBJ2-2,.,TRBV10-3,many,CAIRSTEANTGELFF,TGTGCCATCAGGTCGACAGAGGCGAACACCGGGGAGCTGTTTTTT
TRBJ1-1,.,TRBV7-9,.,CASSLSIQAPNTEAFF,TGTGCCAGCAGCTTAAGTATACAGGCCCCGAACACTGAAGCTTTCTTT
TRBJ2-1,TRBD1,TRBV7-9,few,CASSPRTGPSYNEQFF,TGTGCCAGCAGCCCACGGACAGGCCCTTCCTACAATGAGCAGTTCTTC
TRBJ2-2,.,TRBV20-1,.,CSARKARGITGELFF,TGCAGTGCCAGAAAGGCCAGGGGAATCACCGGGGAGCTGTTTTTT
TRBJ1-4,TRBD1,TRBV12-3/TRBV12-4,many,CASSDRGVLTLFF,TGTGCCAGCAGTGACAGGGGTGTTTTGACACTGTTTTTT
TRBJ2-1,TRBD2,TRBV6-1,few,CASKWDQPLAGRLNEQFF,TGTGCCAGCAAGTGGGACCAACCTTTAGCGGGGCGCCTCAATGAGCAGTTCTTC
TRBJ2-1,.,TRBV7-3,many,CASSPPNNEQFF,TGTGCCAGCAGCCCACCAAACAATGAGCAGTTCTTC
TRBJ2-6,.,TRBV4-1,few,CASSQVAGDLSGANVLTF,TGCGCCAGCAGCCAAGTAGCAGGGGACCTCTCTGGGGCCAACGTCCTGACTTTC
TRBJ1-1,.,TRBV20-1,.,CSAQNEGPEAFF,TGCAGTGCCCAAAACGAAGGACCTGAAGCTTTCTTT
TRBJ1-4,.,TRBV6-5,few,CATKKLEGNEKLFF,TGTGCCACGAAGAAACTGGAGGGGAATGAAAAACTGTTTTTT
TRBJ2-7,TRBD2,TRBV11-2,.,CASSLVPSGGPSYEQYF,TGTGCCAGCAGCTTAGTCCCTAGCGGGGGGCCCTCCTACGAGCAGTACTTC
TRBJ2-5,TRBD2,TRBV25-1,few,CASSESGGAGTETQYF,TGTGCCAGCAGTGAAAGCGGGGGGGCCGGAACAGAGACCCAGTACTTC
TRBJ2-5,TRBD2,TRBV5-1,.,CASSTGLAGNVVETQYF,TGCGCCAGCAGCACGGGACTAGCGGGGAACGTCGTAGAGACCCAGTACTTC
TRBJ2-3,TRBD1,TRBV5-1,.,CASSLNRDSTSDTQYF,TGCGCCAGCAGCCTGAACCGGGACAGCACCTCAGATACGCAGTATTTT
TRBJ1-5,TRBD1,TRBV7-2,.,CASSGLTGTGSNQPQHF,TGTGCCAGCAGCGGACTGACCGGGACAGGGAGCAATCAGCCCCAGCATTTT
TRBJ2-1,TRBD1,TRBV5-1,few,CASRIGQGLYNEQFF,TGCGCCAGCAGGATCGGACAGGGGCTTTACAATGAGCAGTTCTTC
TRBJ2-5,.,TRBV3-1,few,CASSQDGSNQETQYF,TGTGCCAGCAGCCAAGATGGGTCAAACCAAGAGACCCAGTACTTC
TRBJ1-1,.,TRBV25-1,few,CASSNRVQENTEAFF,TGTGCCAGCAGTAACAGGGTCCAGGAGAACACTGAAGCTTTCTTT
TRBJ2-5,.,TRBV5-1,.,CASSYDWASQYF,TGCGCCAGCAGCTACGACTGGGCGTCCCAGTACTTC
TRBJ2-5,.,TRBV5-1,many,CASSLGTLPEETQYF,TGCGCCAGCAGCTTGGGGACGCTCCCTGAAGAGACCCAGTACTTC
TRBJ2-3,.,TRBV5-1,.,CASSLASGLPTDTQYF,TGCGCCAGCAGCTTGGCCTCAGGGCTTCCCACAGATACGCAGTATTTT
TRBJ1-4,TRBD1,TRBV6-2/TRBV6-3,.,CASSNRMQTGNEKLFF,TGTGCCAGCAGTAACCGGATGCAGACAGGGAATGAAAAACTGTTTTTT
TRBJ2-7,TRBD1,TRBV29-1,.,CSVERTGVEQYF,TGCAGCGTTGAACGTACAGGGGTCGAGCAGTACTTC
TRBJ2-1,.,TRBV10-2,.,CASMRDGEWLGEQFF,TGCGCCAGCATGAGGGACGGCGAGTGGCTGGGAGAGCAGTTCTTC
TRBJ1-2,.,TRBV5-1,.,CASSLAADYGYTF,TGCGCCAGCAGCTTGGCGGCGGATTATGGCTACACCTTC
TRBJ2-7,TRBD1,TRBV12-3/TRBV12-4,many,CASSPPGQGYEQYF,TGTGCCAGCAGCCCCCCGGGACAGGGATACGAGCAGTACTTC
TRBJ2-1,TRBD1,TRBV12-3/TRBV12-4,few,CASRSGTGYGRVNEQFF,TGTGCCAGCAGATCCGGGACAGGGTACGGCAGGGTCAATGAGCAGTTCTTC
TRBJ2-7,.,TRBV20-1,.,CSARADGAYEQYF,TGCAGTGCTAGAGCGGACGGAGCCTACGAGCAGTACTTC
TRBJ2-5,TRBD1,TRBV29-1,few,CSVGTGYAETQYF,TGCAGCGTGGGGACAGGGTATGCGGAGACCCAGTACTTC
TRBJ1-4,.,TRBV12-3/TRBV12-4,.,CASSLRQGYNEKLFF,TGTGCCAGCAGTTTGAGGCAGGGGTATAATGAAAAACTGTTTTTT
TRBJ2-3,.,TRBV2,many,CASLPTGLGTDTQYF,TGTGCCAGCTTACCGACGGGACTTGGCACAGATACGCAGTATTTT
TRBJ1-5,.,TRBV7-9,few,CASSLMGGGVEPQHF,TGTGCCAGCAGCTTAATGGGCGGGGGCGTTGAGCCCCAGCATTTT
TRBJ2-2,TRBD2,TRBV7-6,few,CASSLVTSGGSGELFF,TGTGCCAGCAGCTTAGTGACTAGCGGGGGGTCCGGGGAGCTGTTTTTT
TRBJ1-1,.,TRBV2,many,CASSEALGRTLNTEAFF,TGTGCCAGCAGTGAAGCGCTGGGCAGGACCTTGAACACTGAAGCTTTCTTT